The clone carrying this TCR beta chain occurred a few times. The antigen remains unidentified. Germline V gene sequence: CDR1 ENHRY, CDR2 SYGVKD. The ends were cut back, 11 bases at V and 2 bases at J, with 17 bases in the middle. The CDR3 runs to 14 residues. A 1 in 200,000 to 1 in 1 million T cell depth was the sequencing target. This table comes from immunoSEQ multiplex PCR, and its TCRdb copy is limited to in-frame clones, with some not included. The table records more than 7,500 clones, approximately 79% of them present only once. This record comes from a study of cytotoxic CD8 clonotypes in ibrutinib-treated CLL. For the study at large: Productive templates per sample averaged approximately 240,000; productive rearrangements, 80,000 to 95,000.

Whole-study findings and limits: Clonality climbed at ibrutinib response, then dropped toward baseline at progression. In comparison with age-matched healthy donors, baseline clonality was higher and tracked circulating CD8+ T-cell counts.

This receptor was taken from a human donor with chronic lymphocytic leukemia. Source: PBMCs, taken before ibrutinib treatment. The chain links TRBV10-3 to TRBJ2-3; D is possibly TRBD1 (6 bases). DNA for the CDR3: TGTGCCGTACGCCGAGCAGGGGACACAGATACGCAGTATTTT. Its protein is CAVRRAGDTDTQYF.